The 2 T cell receptor beta chains below come from one sample, sequenced in a study of T-cell memory formation after mild COVID-19 (dated by TCRdb to 2020 to 2022). The library was generated by 5' RACE. Sequencer: Illumina NovaSeq 6000. In TCRdb, the public reads were trimmed at Q25 with fastp and aligned with MiXCR, with productive beta chains retained. Every distinct CDR3 protein forms one entry, paired with its most common genes and DNA. In this sample the table shows about 340,000 distinct CDR3 sequences, approximately 14% of which occur a single time. Less than 25% of the sample is in the top ten clones. Sequenced input: PBMCs or a T cell subset sorted from them (not recorded which). All receptors derive from a man in his late teens or twenties who had mild COVID-19 (a few samples of this study predate the infection). The sample titles of this study are shuffled in the database, so cell type and time point are left out; the donor was told from shared clones.

The gene calls are TRBV7-9 and TRBJ1-1; a possible D gene is TRBD1 (5 bases). Germline V lookup: CDR1 SEHNR, CDR2 FQNEAQ (reference sequence). The CDR3 loop spans 17 amino acids. V was trimmed by 6 bases and J by 0 bases, leaving 20 bases between them. CDR3 sequence reads: CASSYGPGRRMNTEAFF. Written as DNA, the CDR3 is TGTGCCAGCAGTTATGGGCCGGGACGGCGCATGAACACTGAAGCTTTCTTT.

The chain carries TRBV5-1 and TRBJ2-5, with 8 bases that match TRBD2. Looked up from germline, CDR1 is SGHRS and CDR2 is YFSETQ. The V and J ends lost 4 bases and 4 bases, in that order; junction bases with no gene match: 6. The CDR3 spans 14 residues. The CDR3 reads CASSLGGASETQYF. The CDR3 nucleotides are TGCGCCAGCAGCCTCGGGGGGGCATCAGAGACCCAGTACTTC.